The rows below give T cell receptor beta chains drawn from one sample of a study of siplizumab effects on memory and regulatory T cells. Repertoires were generated with immunoSEQ multiplex PCR, while TCRdb's copy carries only in-frame clones and drops some. Of more than 85,000 clones listed, about 87% are singletons. The sequenced material came from CD4+ T cells sorted from blood. Receptors originate from a human donor in good health. CDR3s include the opening cysteine and the closing phenylalanine or tryptophan. The D gene is left open where the match is weak. Size is omitted from some rows. Given values are once, few, many or a class for expanded clones.

>TRBJ2-7|TRBV7-2|.|TRBD1
TGTGCCAGCAGCTTAGCGCTAGGGACAGGAAGAGACTACGAGCAGTACTTC
CASSLALGTGRDYEQYF
>TRBJ2-1|TRBV6-4|.|.
TGTGCCAGCAGTGACCAAGGCGGTGAGCAGTTCTTC
CASSDQGGEQFF
>TRBJ2-7|TRBV7-9|.|TRBD2
TGTGCCAGCAGCTTAGCGCTAGCGGGATCGGGTGAGCAGTACTTC
CASSLALAGSGEQYF
>TRBJ2-3|TRBV5-1|.|TRBD2
TGCGCCAGCAGCTCTGGACTAGCGGGATCTAGCACAGATACGCAGTATTTT
CASSSGLAGSSTDTQYF
>TRBJ2-3|TRBV30|once|.
TGTGCCTGGGCTAGTAGGGCGGAGAGCACAGATACGCAGTATTTT
CAWASRAESTDTQYF
>TRBJ1-2|TRBV7-7|.|TRBD1
TGTGCTAGCAGCTCCCGGGACAGGGTCTCTCGGGGTGGCTACACCTTC
CASSSRDRVSRGGYTF
>TRBJ2-6|TRBV5-6|.|TRBD1
TGTGCCAGCACAGGGACAGGGAGCTCTGGGGCCAACGTCCTGACTTTC
CASTGTGSSGANVLTF
>TRBJ2-3|TRBV5-1|.|TRBD1
TGCGCCAGCAGCTTGGTGGACAGGGGGCGTAGGGATACGCAGTATTTT
CASSLVDRGRRDTQYF
>TRBJ2-2|TRBV19|.|.
TGTGCCACCGCGACCACCCCCCCGAGCACCGGGGAGCTGTTTTTT
CATATTPPSTGELFF
>TRBJ1-5|TRBV18|once|.
TGTGCCAGCTCCCAAACAGAGATCGGTCAGCCCCAGCATTTT
CASSQTEIGQPQHF
>TRBJ2-2|TRBV7-3|.|TRBD2
TGTGCCAGCAGCTTAGCGGGAGGACTCGGCACCGGGGAGCTGTTTTTT
CASSLAGGLGTGELFF
>TRBJ2-5|TRBV30|once|TRBD2
TGTGCCTGGAGATCCGGGACTAGTCGGGAGACCCAGTACTTC
CAWRSGTSRETQYF
>TRBJ2-1|TRBV21-1|.|.
TGTGCCAGCAGCATCGAGGCAGGGGCGGAGTTCTTC
CASSIEAGAEFF
>TRBJ2-1|TRBV25-1|.|TRBD2
TGTGCCAGCAGTGGGGGACTAGCGGAGTTCTTC
CASSGGLAEFF
>TRBJ2-1|TRBV5-4|.|.
TGTGCCAGCAGCTTGGGGTCGGGAGTAAGTTCTTATGAGCAGTTCTTC
CASSLGSGVSSYEQFF
>TRBJ2-2|TRBV5-1|.|.
TGCGCCAGCCAAGTTCTATCAGGGGCTCTTTCCGGGGAGCTGTTTTTT
CASQVLSGALSGELFF
>TRBJ1-4|TRBV5-6|.|.
TGTGCCAGCAGCCCGAGGCCTGGCGGTGAAAAACTGTTTTTT
CASSPRPGGEKLFF
>TRBJ2-2|TRBV25-1|.|TRBD1
TGTGCCAGCAGTACCCGACAGGGGGCCGGCACCGGGGAGCTGTTTTTT
CASSTRQGAGTGELFF
>TRBJ2-1|TRBV29-1|once|.
TGCAGCGTTTTAGCGGCCCACGCCGGTGAGCAGTTCTTC
CSVLAAHAGEQFF
>TRBJ1-5|TRBV30|.|.
TGTGCCTGGAGCGGGGGACACCAGCCCCAGCATTTT
CAWSGGHQPQHF
>TRBJ2-7|TRBV30|.|TRBD1
TGTGCCAGCCAGACAGGGATCACGTACGAGCAGTACTTC
CASQTGITYEQYF
>TRBJ1-2|TRBV6-1|.|TRBD1
TGTGCCAGCAGTCTTCCGGGACAGGGGTACTATGGCTACACCTTC
CASSLPGQGYYGYTF
>TRBJ2-7|TRBV5-1|once|.
TGCGCCAGCAGCTTGGTGGCTTTTCCTTTAGCCGAGCAGTACTTC
CASSLVAFPLAEQYF
>TRBJ2-4|TRBV7-2|.|TRBD2
TGTGCCAGCAGCTTGGCCCCGACTAGCTACAAAAACATTCAGTACTTC
CASSLAPTSYKNIQYF
>TRBJ1-1|TRBV6-1|.|.
TGTGCCAGTATGAGACTCCTAGGGGACACTGAAGCTTTCTTT
CASMRLLGDTEAFF
>TRBJ2-1|TRBV4-1|.|.
TGCGCCAGCAGCCAAGTTCTGGCGGGGAGGTACAATGAGCAGTTCTTC
CASSQVLAGRYNEQFF
>TRBJ2-2|TRBV19|.|.
TGTGCCAGTAGTGCCTTTCAGGGGTTAGCCGGGGAGCTGTTTTTT
CASSAFQGLAGELFF
>TRBJ2-7|TRBV28|.|.
TGTGCCAGCATTGGTGCTCTAGACAGATTTACCTACGAGCAGTACTTC
CASIGALDRFTYEQYF
>TRBJ2-3|TRBV11-3|.|.
TGTGCCAGCAGCTTAGTTACGGACCACACAGATACGCAGTATTTT
CASSLVTDHTDTQYF
>TRBJ2-5|TRBV28|.|.
TGTGCCAGCAGTTCGGGGTTTGAAGAGACCCAGTACTTC
CASSSGFEETQYF
>TRBJ1-4|TRBV5-1|.|.
TGCGCCAGCAGCCCGGGAAACACGGAAGAAAAACTGTTTTTT
CASSPGNTEEKLFF